Listed below are T cell receptor beta chains from one sample, sequenced in a study of cytomegalovirus exposure and HLA in healthy donors. Profiled with immunoSEQ multiplex PCR; TCRdb holds only in-frame clones, not every one. The sample lists fewer than 350,000 clones, roughly 89% occurring once. Specimen: PBMCs. The receptors derive from a woman under 30 in good health and CMV-seronegative. Each CDR3 is given with its conserved first and last residue. A D gene is named only where the DNA matches it firmly. Clone size is shown for a subset of rows, as once, few, many or a class of expanded clone.

size: few; D: TRBD1; V: TRBV11-2; J: TRBJ2-1; DNA: TGTGCCAGCAGCTTAGCCCAGGGGGCCCATGAGCAGTTCTTC; CDR3: CASSLAQGAHEQFF
size: .; D: TRBD2; V: TRBV29-1; J: TRBJ2-5; DNA: TGCAGCGTTAGGACTAGCGGGGGTCGGACCCAGTACTTC; CDR3: CSVRTSGGRTQYF
size: once; D: TRBD1; V: TRBV2; J: TRBJ1-2; DNA: TGTGCCAGCGTCATATCCCGAGACAGGGACTATGGCTACACCTTC; CDR3: CASVISRDRDYGYTF
size: .; D: .; V: TRBV7-9; J: TRBJ1-1; DNA: TGTGCCAGCAGCTTAGTGGCAGGGGACACTGAAGCTTTCTTT; CDR3: CASSLVAGDTEAFF
size: .; D: .; V: TRBV4-1; J: TRBJ2-2; DNA: TGCGCCAGCAGCCAAGATCCACCAAGTCCTGGGAGGGGGGAGCTGTTTTTT; CDR3: CASSQDPPSPGRGELFF
size: .; D: TRBD1; V: TRBV27; J: TRBJ1-1; DNA: TGTGCCAGCAGTTTTAATCCCCCCGGGACAGGGGACACTGAAGCTTTCTTT; CDR3: CASSFNPPGTGDTEAFF
size: .; D: .; V: TRBV4-1; J: TRBJ1-2; DNA: TGCGCCAGCCTAGGTCGCACGCAGTCCTCTAACTATGGCTACACCTTC; CDR3: CASLGRTQSSNYGYTF
size: .; D: .; V: TRBV25-1; J: TRBJ2-5; DNA: TGTGCCAGCAGTCTCTTAGGGGGATCCCAAGAGACCCAGTACTTC; CDR3: CASSLLGGSQETQYF
size: .; D: .; V: TRBV6-5; J: TRBJ2-3; DNA: TGTGCCAGCAGTTACTCGGCACGAGGGAGCACAGATACGCAGTATTTT; CDR3: CASSYSARGSTDTQYF
size: .; D: .; V: TRBV6-1; J: TRBJ1-4; DNA: TGTGCCAGCACCTCTCCTGGGCAACTGTTTTTT; CDR3: CASTSPGQLFF
size: .; D: .; V: TRBV7-9; J: TRBJ2-1; DNA: TGTGCCAGCAGCTTAAAGACAGGTTTGAGAAATGAGCAGTTCTTC; CDR3: CASSLKTGLRNEQFF
size: .; D: .; V: TRBV5-1; J: TRBJ1-1; DNA: TGCGCCAGCAGCTTGGCCCCGGACGGGAGAAGCACTGAAGCTTTCTTT; CDR3: CASSLAPDGRSTEAFF
size: .; D: TRBD2; V: TRBV18; J: TRBJ2-2; DNA: TGTGCCAGCTCACCCCCGGGGGGGCGCGACACCGGGGAGCTGTTTTTT; CDR3: CASSPPGGRDTGELFF
size: .; D: .; V: TRBV10-1; J: TRBJ2-1; DNA: TGCGCCAGCAGTGAGGCGGGGAGTAGTAGCAATGAGCAGTTCTTC; CDR3: CASSEAGSSSNEQFF
size: .; D: .; V: TRBV6-1; J: TRBJ1-2; DNA: TGTGCCAGCACAGGATTAAACTATGGCTACACCTTC; CDR3: CASTGLNYGYTF
size: .; D: TRBD1; V: TRBV7-8; J: TRBJ1-5; DNA: TGTGCCAGCAGCCCCCGGGACAGCGGAATCAATCAGCCCCAGCATTTT; CDR3: CASSPRDSGINQPQHF
size: .; D: .; V: TRBV7-3; J: TRBJ2-1; DNA: TGTGCCAGCAGCTTAATCTCAGGGGATGAGCAGTTCTTC; CDR3: CASSLISGDEQFF
size: .; D: .; V: TRBV5-4; J: TRBJ1-6; DNA: TGTGCCAGCAGCTTGAGCAGGGGTTCCTATAATTCACCCCTCCACTTT; CDR3: CASSLSRGSYNSPLHF
size: .; D: TRBD1; V: TRBV5-1; J: TRBJ1-2; DNA: TGCGCCAGCAGCTTGGAAGACAGGGGGCTGAGTGGCTACACCTTC; CDR3: CASSLEDRGLSGYTF
size: .; D: TRBD1; V: TRBV7-8; J: TRBJ1-2; DNA: TGTGCCAGCAGCTTAGCGGGGACAGGGTATGGCTACACCTTC; CDR3: CASSLAGTGYGYTF
size: .; D: TRBD2; V: TRBV5-1; J: TRBJ2-3; DNA: TGCGCCAGCAGCTCCATAGCGGGGGGGATCACAGATACGCAGTATTTT; CDR3: CASSSIAGGITDTQYF
size: .; D: .; V: TRBV6-5; J: TRBJ2-3; DNA: TGTGCCAGCAGTTACTCGCGGGATACAGATACGCAGTATTTT; CDR3: CASSYSRDTDTQYF
size: .; D: TRBD2; V: TRBV14; J: TRBJ2-7; DNA: TGTGCCAGCAGCCGGGCGGGGGGTTTCGGGTACGAGCAGTACTTC; CDR3: CASSRAGGFGYEQYF
size: .; D: .; V: TRBV5-6; J: TRBJ1-6; DNA: TGTGCCAGCAGCCCCAATGGGGGGACTCTCTCACCCCTCCACTTT; CDR3: CASSPNGGTLSPLHF
size: .; D: TRBD1; V: TRBV30; J: TRBJ1-3; DNA: TGTGCCTGGGATAACTGGACAGGTGGAAACACCATATATTTT; CDR3: CAWDNWTGGNTIYF
size: .; D: TRBD2; V: TRBV18; J: TRBJ2-7; DNA: TGTGCCAGCTCACGAGCGGGGGGGGTATACGAGCAGTACTTC; CDR3: CASSRAGGVYEQYF
size: .; D: .; V: TRBV6-1; J: TRBJ1-6; DNA: TGTGCCAGCAGTGACGGGGGACCTTATAATTCACCCCTCCACTTT; CDR3: CASSDGGPYNSPLHF
size: .; D: .; V: TRBV7-8; J: TRBJ2-7; DNA: TGTGCCAGCAGGAGGGAGGGGGGGACCTTCTACGAGCAGTACTTC; CDR3: CASRREGGTFYEQYF
size: .; D: .; V: TRBV29-1; J: TRBJ2-1; DNA: TGCAGCGTTGACGAAGGGGGGGGTAATGAGCAGTTCTTC; CDR3: CSVDEGGGNEQFF
size: .; D: .; V: TRBV6-5; J: TRBJ2-7; DNA: TGTGCCAGCAGCCCCGGGACAACCTACGAGCAGTACTTC; CDR3: CASSPGTTYEQYF
size: .; D: .; V: TRBV6-1; J: TRBJ2-1; DNA: TGTGCCAGCAGTTTTAGACAGGTGGTATACAATGAGCAGTTCTTC; CDR3: CASSFRQVVYNEQFF
size: .; D: .; V: TRBV6-5; J: TRBJ1-1; DNA: TGTGCCAGCAGGATAAACAGGGAGGGGAACACTGAAGCTTTCTTT; CDR3: CASRINREGNTEAFF
size: .; D: TRBD1; V: TRBV14; J: TRBJ2-1; DNA: TGTGCCAGCCAAAGACAGGGAGCCTACAATGAGCAGTTCTTC; CDR3: CASQRQGAYNEQFF
size: .; D: .; V: TRBV29-1; J: TRBJ1-1; DNA: TGCAGCGTTGATCCCCTGACTGCAAACACTGAAGCTTTCTTT; CDR3: CSVDPLTANTEAFF